This T cell receptor (beta chain) originates from a study of shared clonotypes between healthy human individuals. The protocol was immunoSEQ multiplex PCR, while the TCRdb copy is restricted to in-frame clones and leaves out a portion. Among a few million clones listed, approximately 95% were seen once. This CDR3 has 14 residues. The V end was cut by 6 bases, the J end by 4 bases, with 10 bases between. Germline CDR1 and CDR2: SGHTA and FQGNSA. V and J are TRBV7-2 and TRBJ2-6; D unresolved. Sequenced sample: naive CD4+ T cells from PBMCs. Subset reported: CD45RA+ positively selected. This receptor was taken from a man younger than 30 in good health. Some clones in this sample may be carry-over from other donors' samples. The CDR3 nucleotides read TGTGCCAGCAGTGAAAGAAAAGGGGCCAACGTCCTGACTTTC. Translation: CASSERKGANVLTF.